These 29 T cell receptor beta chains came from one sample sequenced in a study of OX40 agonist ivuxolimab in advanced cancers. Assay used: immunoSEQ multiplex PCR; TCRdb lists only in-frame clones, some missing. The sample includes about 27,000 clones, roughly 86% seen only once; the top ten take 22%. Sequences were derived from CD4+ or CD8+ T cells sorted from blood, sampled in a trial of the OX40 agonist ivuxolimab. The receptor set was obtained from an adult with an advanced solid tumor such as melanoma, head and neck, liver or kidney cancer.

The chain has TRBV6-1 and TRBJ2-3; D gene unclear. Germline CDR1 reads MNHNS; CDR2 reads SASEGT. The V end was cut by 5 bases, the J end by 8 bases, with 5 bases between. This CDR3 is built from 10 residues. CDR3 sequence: CASSYPTQYF. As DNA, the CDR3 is TGTGCCAGCAGTTATCCTACGCAGTATTTT.

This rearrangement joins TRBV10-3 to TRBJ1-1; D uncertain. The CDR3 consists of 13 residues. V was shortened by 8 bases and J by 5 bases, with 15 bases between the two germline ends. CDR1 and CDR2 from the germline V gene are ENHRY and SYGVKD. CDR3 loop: CAIQRDVGTEAFF. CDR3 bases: TGTGCCATCCAGCGGGATGTGGGGACTGAAGCTTTCTTT.

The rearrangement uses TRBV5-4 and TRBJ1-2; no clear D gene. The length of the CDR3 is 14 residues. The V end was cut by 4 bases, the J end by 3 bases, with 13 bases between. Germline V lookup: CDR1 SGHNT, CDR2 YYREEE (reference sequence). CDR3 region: CASSPPERHYGYTF. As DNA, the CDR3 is TGTGCCAGCAGCCCCCCAGAACGCCACTATGGCTACACCTTC. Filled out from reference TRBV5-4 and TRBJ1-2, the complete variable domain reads ETGVTQSPTHLIKTRGQQVTLRCSSQSGHNTVSWYQQALGQGPQFIFQYYREEENGRGNFPPRFSGLQFPNYSSELNVNALELDDSALYLCASSPPERHYGYTFGSGTRLTVV.

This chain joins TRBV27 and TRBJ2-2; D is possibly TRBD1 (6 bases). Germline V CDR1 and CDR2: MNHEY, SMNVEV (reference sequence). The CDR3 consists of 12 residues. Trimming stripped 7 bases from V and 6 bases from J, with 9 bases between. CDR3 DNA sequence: TGTGCCAGCAACGCAGGGGCCGGGGAGCTGTTTTTT. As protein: CASNAGAGELFF.

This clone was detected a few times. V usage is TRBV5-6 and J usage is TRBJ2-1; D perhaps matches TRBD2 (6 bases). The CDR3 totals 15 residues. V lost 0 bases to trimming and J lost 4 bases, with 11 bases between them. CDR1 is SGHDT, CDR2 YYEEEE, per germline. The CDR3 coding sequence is TGTGCCAGCAGCTTGGGTCCGGGACTGTACAATGAGCAGTTCTTC. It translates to CASSLGPGLYNEQFF.

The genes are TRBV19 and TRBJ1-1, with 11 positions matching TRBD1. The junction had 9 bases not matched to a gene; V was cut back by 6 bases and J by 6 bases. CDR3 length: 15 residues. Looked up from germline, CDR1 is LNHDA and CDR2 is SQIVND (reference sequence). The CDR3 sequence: CASSPGQGGWAEAFF. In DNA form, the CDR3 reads TGTGCCAGTAGCCCGGGACAGGGGGGATGGGCTGAAGCTTTCTTT.

The CDR3 sequence is CASNSLRVTPGNTIYF. For the CDR3, the DNA is TGTGCCAGCAACTCTCTCAGGGTCACCCCAGGAAACACCATATATTTT. V usage is TRBV7-9 and J usage is TRBJ1-3; tentatively, D is TRBD1 (5 bases). The CDR3 is 16 residues long. Trimming removed 7 bases from V and 4 bases from J, with 20 bases in between. The germline V gene has CDR1 SEHNR and CDR2 FQNEAQ (reference sequence). Looking up the rest from reference TRBV7-9 and TRBJ1-3 gives the full variable domain: DTGVSQNPRHKITKRGQNVTFRCDPISEHNRLYWYRQTLGQGPEFLTYFQNEAQLEKSRLLSDRFSAERPKGSFSTLEIQRTEQGDSAMYLCASNSLRVTPGNTIYFGEGSWLTVV.

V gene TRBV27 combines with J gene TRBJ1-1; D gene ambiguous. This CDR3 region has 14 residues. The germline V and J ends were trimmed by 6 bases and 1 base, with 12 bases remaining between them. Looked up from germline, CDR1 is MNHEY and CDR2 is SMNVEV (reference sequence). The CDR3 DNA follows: TGTGCCAGCAGGGAGGTAACAGAGAACACTGAAGCTTTCTTT. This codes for CASREVTENTEAFF.

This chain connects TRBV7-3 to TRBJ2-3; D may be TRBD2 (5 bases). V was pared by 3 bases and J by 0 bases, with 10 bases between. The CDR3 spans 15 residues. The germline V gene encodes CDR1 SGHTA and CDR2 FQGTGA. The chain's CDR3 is CASSFIGGSTDTQYF. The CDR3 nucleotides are TGTGCCAGCAGCTTTATCGGCGGGAGCACAGATACGCAGTATTTT.

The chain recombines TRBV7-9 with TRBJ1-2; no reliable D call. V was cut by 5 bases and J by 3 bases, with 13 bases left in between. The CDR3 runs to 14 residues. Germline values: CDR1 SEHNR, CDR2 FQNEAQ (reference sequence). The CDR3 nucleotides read TGTGCCAGCAGCCCGGTTCTGGGAGACTATGGCTACACCTTC. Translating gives CASSPVLGDYGYTF.

In nucleotides, the CDR3 is TGCGCCAGCAGCCATCCCTCCTCCGGGACAGGGAAGACTAGCCACTACAATGAGCAGTTCTTC. Its protein is CASSHPSSGTGKTSHYNEQFF. V gene TRBV4-1 combines with J gene TRBJ2-1; 9 nucleotides line up with TRBD1. Germline V gives CDR1 MGHRA, CDR2 YSYEKL. The CDR3 is made up of 21 amino acids. After removal of 3 bases from V and 3 bases from J, the junction contained 21 bases not matched to a gene.

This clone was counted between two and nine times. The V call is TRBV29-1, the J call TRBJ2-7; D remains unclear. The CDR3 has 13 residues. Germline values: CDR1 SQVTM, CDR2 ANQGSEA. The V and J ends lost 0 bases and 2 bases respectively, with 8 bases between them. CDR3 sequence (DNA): TGCAGCGTTGAAGACGGACCGACCTACGAGCAGTACTTC. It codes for CSVEDGPTYEQYF.

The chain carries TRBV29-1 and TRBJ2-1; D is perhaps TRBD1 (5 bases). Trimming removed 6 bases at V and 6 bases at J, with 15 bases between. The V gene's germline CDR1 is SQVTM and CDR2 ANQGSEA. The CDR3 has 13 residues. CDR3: CSVVATDSNEQFF. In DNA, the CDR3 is TGCAGCGTAGTAGCTACCGACAGCAATGAGCAGTTCTTC.

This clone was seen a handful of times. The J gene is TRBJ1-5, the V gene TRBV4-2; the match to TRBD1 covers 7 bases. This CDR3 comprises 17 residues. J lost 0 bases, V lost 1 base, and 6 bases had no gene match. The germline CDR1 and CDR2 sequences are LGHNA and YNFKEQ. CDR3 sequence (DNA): TGTGCCAGCAGCCAAGCTTGGACAGGACTTAGCAATCAGCCCCAGCATTTT. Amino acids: CASSQAWTGLSNQPQHF.

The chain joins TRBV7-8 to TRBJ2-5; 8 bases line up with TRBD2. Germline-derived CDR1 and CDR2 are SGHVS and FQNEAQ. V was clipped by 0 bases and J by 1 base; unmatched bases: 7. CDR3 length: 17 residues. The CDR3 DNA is TGTGCCAGCAGCTTAGCGGTGGTACTAGCGGCCCAAGAGACCCAGTACTTC. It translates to CASSLAVVLAAQETQYF.

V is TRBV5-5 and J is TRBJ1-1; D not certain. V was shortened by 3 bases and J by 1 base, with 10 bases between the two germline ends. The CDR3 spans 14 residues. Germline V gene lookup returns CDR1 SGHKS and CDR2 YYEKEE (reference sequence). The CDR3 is CASSSPPRNTEAFF. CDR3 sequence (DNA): TGTGCCAGCAGCTCCCCCCCCAGGAACACTGAAGCTTTCTTT. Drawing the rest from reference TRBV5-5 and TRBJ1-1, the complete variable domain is DAGVTQSPTHLIKTRGQQVTLRCSPISGHKSVSWYQQVLGQGPQFIFQYYEKEERGRGNFPDRFSARQFPNYSSELNVNALLLGDSALYLCASSSPPRNTEAFFGQGTRLTVV.

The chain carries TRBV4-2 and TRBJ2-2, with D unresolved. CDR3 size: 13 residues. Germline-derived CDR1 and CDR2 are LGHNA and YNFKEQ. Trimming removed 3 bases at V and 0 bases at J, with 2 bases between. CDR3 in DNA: TGTGCCAGCAGCCATCCGAACACCGGGGAGCTGTTTTTT. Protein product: CASSHPNTGELFF.

CDR3 in DNA: TGTGCCAGCAGCTTAGGGACCAGCGGGGGACAAGAGACCCAGTACTTC. This translates into CASSLGTSGGQETQYF. This sequence joins TRBV7-6 and TRBJ2-5; 8 bases fit TRBD2. Germline loops: CDR1 SGHVS, CDR2 FNYEAQ. V dropped 1 base and J dropped 2; count of bases not matched to a gene: 6. This CDR3 contains 16 residues.

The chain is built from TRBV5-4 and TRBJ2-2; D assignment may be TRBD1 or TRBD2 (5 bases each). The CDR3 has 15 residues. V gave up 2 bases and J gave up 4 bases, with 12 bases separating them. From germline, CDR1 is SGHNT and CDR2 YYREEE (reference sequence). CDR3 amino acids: CASSFGTAPTGELFF. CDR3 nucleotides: TGTGCCAGCAGCTTTGGGACCGCTCCCACCGGGGAGCTGTTTTTT.

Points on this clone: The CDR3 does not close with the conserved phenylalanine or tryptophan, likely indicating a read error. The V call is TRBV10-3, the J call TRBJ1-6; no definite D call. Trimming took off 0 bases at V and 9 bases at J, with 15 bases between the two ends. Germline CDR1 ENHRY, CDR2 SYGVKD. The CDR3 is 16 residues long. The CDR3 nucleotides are TGTGCCATCAGTGAGTCGGGTCGAGGGTACGGTTCACCCCTCCACCTT. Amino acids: CAISESGRGYGSPLHL.

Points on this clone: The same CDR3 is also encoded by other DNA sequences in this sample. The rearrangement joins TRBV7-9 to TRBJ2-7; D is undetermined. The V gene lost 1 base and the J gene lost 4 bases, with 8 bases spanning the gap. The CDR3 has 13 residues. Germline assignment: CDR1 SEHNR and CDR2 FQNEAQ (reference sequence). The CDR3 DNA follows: TGTGCCAGCAGCTTAGGATCGGGTTACGAGCAGTACTTC. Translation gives CASSLGSGYEQYF.

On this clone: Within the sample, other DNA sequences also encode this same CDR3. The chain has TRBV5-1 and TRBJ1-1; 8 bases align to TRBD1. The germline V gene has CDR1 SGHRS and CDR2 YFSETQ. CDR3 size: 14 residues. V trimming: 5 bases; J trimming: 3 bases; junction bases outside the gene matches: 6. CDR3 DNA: TGCGCCAGCAGTTCGGCAGGGGGCTACACTGAAGCTTTCTTT. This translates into CASSSAGGYTEAFF.

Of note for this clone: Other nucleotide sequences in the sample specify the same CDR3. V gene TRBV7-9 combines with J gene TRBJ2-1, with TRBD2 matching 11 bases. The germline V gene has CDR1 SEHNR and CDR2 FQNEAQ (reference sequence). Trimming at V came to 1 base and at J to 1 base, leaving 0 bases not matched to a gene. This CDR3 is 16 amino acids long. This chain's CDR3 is CASSLGLAGSYNEQFF. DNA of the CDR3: TGTGCCAGCAGCTTAGGACTAGCGGGGTCCTACAATGAGCAGTTCTTC.

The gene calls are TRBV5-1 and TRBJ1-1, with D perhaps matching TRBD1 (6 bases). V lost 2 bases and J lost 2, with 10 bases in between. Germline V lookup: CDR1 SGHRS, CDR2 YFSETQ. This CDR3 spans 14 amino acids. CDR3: CASSLTGFNTEAFF. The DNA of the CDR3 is TGCGCCAGCAGCTTAACAGGGTTTAACACTGAAGCTTTCTTT.

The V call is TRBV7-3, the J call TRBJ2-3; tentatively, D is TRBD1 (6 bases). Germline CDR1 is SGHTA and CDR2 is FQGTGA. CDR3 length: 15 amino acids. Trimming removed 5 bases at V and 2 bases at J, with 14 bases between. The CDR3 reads CASSTGQIHTDTQYF. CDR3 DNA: TGTGCCAGCAGCACTGGACAGATCCACACAGATACGCAGTATTTT.

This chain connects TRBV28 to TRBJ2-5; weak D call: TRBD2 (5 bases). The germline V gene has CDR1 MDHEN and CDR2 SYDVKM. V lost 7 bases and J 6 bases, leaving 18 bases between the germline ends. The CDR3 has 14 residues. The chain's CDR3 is CASTEAGFPKTQYF. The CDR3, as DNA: TGTGCCAGCACGGAGGCTGGTTTTCCAAAGACCCAGTACTTC.

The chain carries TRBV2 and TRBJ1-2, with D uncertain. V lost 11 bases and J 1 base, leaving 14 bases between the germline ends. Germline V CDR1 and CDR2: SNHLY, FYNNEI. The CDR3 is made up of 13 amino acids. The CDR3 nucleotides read TGTGCCTGTGGAGACACCAATAACTATGGCTACACCTTC. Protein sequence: CACGDTNNYGYTF. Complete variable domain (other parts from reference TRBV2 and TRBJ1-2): EPEVTQTPSHQVTQMGQEVILRCVPISNHLYFYWYRQILGQKVEFLVSFYNNEISEKSEIFDDQFSVERPDGSNFTLKIRSTKLEDSAMYFCACGDTNNYGYTFGSGTRLTVV.

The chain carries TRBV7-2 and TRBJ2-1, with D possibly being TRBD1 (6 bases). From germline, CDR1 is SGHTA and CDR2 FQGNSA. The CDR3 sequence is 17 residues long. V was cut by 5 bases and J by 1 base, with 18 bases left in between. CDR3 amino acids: CASSPTRGDKSYNEQFF. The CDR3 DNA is TGTGCCAGCAGCCCAACCCGAGGGGACAAATCCTACAATGAGCAGTTCTTC.

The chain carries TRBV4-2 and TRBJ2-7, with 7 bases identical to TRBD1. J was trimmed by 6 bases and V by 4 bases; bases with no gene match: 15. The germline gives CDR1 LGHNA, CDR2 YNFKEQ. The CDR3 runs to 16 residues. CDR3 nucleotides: TGTGCCAGCAGCCGTATAGGGGGCCTAGTCTTCGGCGAGCAGTACTTC. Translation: CASSRIGGLVFGEQYF.